This T cell receptor beta chain stems from a study of cytomegalovirus exposure and HLA in healthy donors. Both 60 Vbeta primers and 13 Jbeta primers went into the PCR. Here immunoSEQ multiplex PCR was the method, and the copy in TCRdb shows in-frame clones only, minus some. The sample has about 180,000 clones; roughly three quarters are singletons. The germline V gene encodes CDR1 SGHTA and CDR2 FQGNSA. V was trimmed by 6 bases and J by 9 bases, leaving 18 bases between them. CDR3 length equals 15 residues. The material sequenced was PBMCs. The chain is built from TRBV7-2 and TRBJ1-6, with D uncertain. This clonotype was sampled from a woman between 45 and 65 years old in good health and CMV-seropositive. The CDR3 region is CASRSPGVGASPLHF. CDR3 DNA sequence: TGTGCCAGCAGATCTCCCGGGGTGGGAGCTTCACCCCTCCACTTT.